The 6 T cell receptor beta chains given below trace back to one sample, sequenced in a study of cytomegalovirus exposure and HLA in healthy donors. The PCR ran on 60 Vbeta and 13 Jbeta primers. Produced via immunoSEQ multiplex PCR; TCRdb's table is partial and in-frame only. The sample has some 65,000 clones, about 73% seen once. Sample: PBMCs. These TCRs come from a woman in her thirties in good health and CMV-seronegative.

The V and J genes are TRBV5-1 and TRBJ2-1; 11 nucleotides line up with TRBD2. Germline-derived CDR1 and CDR2 are SGHRS and YFSETQ. This CDR3 has 21 amino acids. The V segment lost 0 bases and the J segment 2 bases; nucleotides outside the gene matches: 16. CDR3 coding DNA: TGCGCCAGCAGCTTGGGAAGGGGTCGATGGACTAGCGGGTCCCCCTACAATGAGCAGTTCTTC. Its protein product is CASSLGRGRWTSGSPYNEQFF.

The genes are TRBV2 and TRBJ1-3; TRBD1 matches at 8 bases. The CDR3 runs to 15 residues. J lost 2 bases, V lost 6 bases, and 6 bases had no gene match. From germline, CDR1 is SNHLY and CDR2 FYNNEI. CDR3 in DNA: TGTGCCAGCAGGGGCGACAGGGGCCCTGGAAACACCATATATTTT. The encoded protein is CASRGDRGPGNTIYF. Together with reference TRBV2 and TRBJ1-3, the CDR3 gives the full variable domain: EPEVTQTPSHQVTQMGQEVILRCVPISNHLYFYWYRQILGQKVEFLVSFYNNEISEKSEIFDDQFSVERPDGSNFTLKIRSTKLEDSAMYFCASRGDRGPGNTIYFGEGSWLTVV.

CDR3 coding DNA: TGTGCCAGCAGCGAAGCGGGGGAGCAGGGCAATGAGCAGTTCTTC. As protein: CASSEAGEQGNEQFF. V is TRBV25-1 and J is TRBJ2-1, with 8 bases matching TRBD2. This CDR3 has 15 amino acids. The J segment lost 6 bases and the V segment lost 6 bases, leaving 10 bases of the junction unmatched. Per germline, CDR1 MGHDK and CDR2 SYGVNS.

The V and J genes are TRBV19 and TRBJ2-5, with D possibly being TRBD2 (5 bases). Germline CDR1 and CDR2: LNHDA and SQIVND (reference sequence). This CDR3 is built from 14 residues. V gave up 7 bases and J gave up 1 base, with 13 bases separating them. For the CDR3, the DNA is TGTGCCAGTATGGGAGCCAACCTCCAAGAGACCCAGTACTTC. It yields the protein CASMGANLQETQYF.

The chain recombines TRBV5-6 with TRBJ1-6, with no clear D. The CDR3 runs 16 residues. V was clipped by 0 bases and J by 9 bases, with 16 bases between them. Germline CDR1 and CDR2: SGHDT and YYEEEE. CDR3 bases: TGTGCCAGCAGCTTGGTGTCTGGCTGGGCAGGTTCACCCCTCCACTTT. Its protein is CASSLVSGWAGSPLHF.

The CDR3 protein is CASSLKITVTEAFF. The CDR3 coding sequence is TGTGCCAGCAGCTTGAAAATCACGGTCACTGAAGCTTTCTTT. The rearrangement links TRBV5-4 to TRBJ1-1; no clear D. CDR1 SGHNT and CDR2 YYREEE come from the germline V gene (reference sequence). The CDR3 covers 14 residues. The germline V and J ends were trimmed by 1 base and 4 bases, with 11 bases remaining between them.